Following are 17 T cell receptor beta chains from one sample sequenced in a study of Ad26.COV2.S vaccination and SARS-CoV-2 variants. Treatment denoted: approximately 18 received Ad26.COV2.S at low or high dose, single or two shots; several received placebo; per-sample allocation not given. Sampling happened 63 days after the first vaccine or placebo injection. TCRdb's table, derived via immunoSEQ multiplex PCR, lists solely in-frame clones and lacks some. The repertoire holds roughly 700,000 clones, with 80% to 90% as singletons. Sequences were derived from peripheral blood, sampled in a trial of Ad26.COV2.S vaccine versus placebo. Source of these receptors: a person between 18 and 59 years old who received the Ad26.COV2.S COVID-19 vaccine or a placebo.

Worth noting for this clone: Other DNA variants within this sample encode the same CDR3. The rearrangement links TRBV5-1 to TRBJ2-5; 14 bases are shared with TRBD2. Unmatched junction bases numbered 3, after V lost 4 bases and J lost 1 base. Germline V CDR1 and CDR2: SGHRS, YFSETQ. The CDR3 spans 16 residues. The CDR3 reads CASSLGTSGGQETQYF. The CDR3 DNA sequence: TGCGCCAGCAGCCTAGGGACTAGCGGGGGCCAAGAGACCCAGTACTTC. Together with reference TRBV5-1 and TRBJ2-5, the CDR3 gives the full variable domain: KAGVTQTPRYLIKTRGQQVTLSCSPISGHRSVSWYQQTPGQGLQFLFEYFSETQRNKGNFPGRFSGRQFSNSRSEMNVSTLELGDSALYLCASSLGTSGGQETQYFGPGTRLLVL.

V gene TRBV4-1 combines with J gene TRBJ2-7; no firm D call. V was shortened by 1 base and J by 1 base, with 11 bases between the two germline ends. CDR3 length equals 15 residues. Germline loops: CDR1 MGHRA, CDR2 YSYEKL. In DNA form, the CDR3 reads TGCGCCAGCAGCCAAGCTGAACTTTCTTCCTACGAGCAGTACTTC. Translating it yields CASSQAELSSYEQYF.

The CDR3 DNA reads TGTGCCTGGAGTGTTGGAAGCAGGGTTCACACTGAAGCTTTCTTT. As protein: CAWSVGSRVHTEAFF. The chain couples TRBV30 to TRBJ1-1; possibly TRBD1 for D (5 bases). The germline CDR1 and CDR2 sequences are GTSNPN and SVGIG (reference sequence). With 0 bases removed from V and 3 bases from J, the gap between germline ends came to 14 bases. The CDR3 contains 15 residues.

The chain is built from TRBV12-5 and TRBJ1-6; D is possibly TRBD1 (5 bases). Germline V gives CDR1 LGHNT, CDR2 FRNRAP. Trimming shortened V by 2 bases and J by 0 bases, and 11 bases separated the two germline ends. The length of the CDR3 is 17 residues. The CDR3 reads CASGLSGSRSYNSPLHF. Written as DNA, the CDR3 is TGTGCTAGTGGTTTGTCAGGGAGCCGCTCCTATAATTCACCCCTCCACTTT.

The CDR3 loop reads CAISESPSRAFF. CDR3 bases: TGTGCCATCAGTGAGTCACCCTCCCGGGCTTTCTTT. The chain carries TRBV10-3 and TRBJ1-1; D not certain. Germline loops: CDR1 ENHRY, CDR2 SYGVKD. This CDR3 has 12 amino acids. The V end lost 0 bases, the J end lost 11 bases, and 10 bases lay between the germline ends.

V usage is TRBV7-2 and J usage is TRBJ2-3, with 10 bases matching TRBD1. V shed 3 bases and J 4 bases; nucleotides not matched to a gene: 4. The germline V gene encodes CDR1 SGHTA and CDR2 FQGNSA. The CDR3 consists of 15 residues. CDR3 protein: CASSLGDRGPDTQYF. CDR3 DNA sequence: TGTGCCAGCAGCTTGGGGGACAGGGGCCCAGATACGCAGTATTTT.

The chain joins TRBV5-1 to TRBJ2-1; the D is unclear. V lost 0 bases to trimming and J lost 10 bases, with 5 bases between them. Germline V gene sequence: CDR1 SGHRS, CDR2 YFSETQ. The CDR3 spans 11 residues. DNA of the CDR3: TGCGCCAGCAGCTTGGGATGGGAGCAGTTCTTC. Amino acids: CASSLGWEQFF.

The rearrangement uses TRBV30 and TRBJ1-4; TRBD1 aligns across 9 bases. V gave up 4 bases and J gave up 8 bases; unmatched junction bases: 8. Germline CDR1 is GTSNPN and CDR2 is SVGIG (reference sequence). The CDR3 sequence is 14 residues long. This CDR3 is CAWKPSTGGEKLFF. The CDR3, as DNA: TGTGCCTGGAAACCCTCGACAGGGGGGGAAAAACTGTTTTTT. Filled out from reference TRBV30 and TRBJ1-4, the complete variable domain reads SQTIHQWPATLVQPVGSPLSLECTVEGTSNPNLYWYRQAAGRGLQLLFYSVGIGQISSEVPQNLSASRPQDRQFILSSKKLLLSDSGFYLCAWKPSTGGEKLFFGSGTQLSVL.

A remark on this clone: Other DNA sequences of this sample code for an identical CDR3. The CDR3 DNA is TGTGCCAGCAGTCCAACAGGGCGTAACTATGGCTACACCTTC. Translation: CASSPTGRNYGYTF. The rearrangement uses TRBV6-5 and TRBJ1-2, with D tentatively TRBD1 (6 bases). Deletions cut 5 bases from V and 1 base from J, with 11 bases between. CDR3 length equals 14 residues. Per germline, CDR1 MNHEY and CDR2 SVGAGI.

J is TRBJ2-2 and V is TRBV5-7, with 7 bases fitting TRBD2. TRBV5-7 qualifies as an ORF whose function is uncertain. V dropped 4 bases and J dropped 1; count of bases not matched to a gene: 7. The CDR3 runs 16 residues. CDR3 residues: CASSRPGTKNTGELFF. In DNA form, the CDR3 reads TGTGCCAGCAGCAGGCCCGGGACTAAGAACACCGGGGAGCTGTTTTTT.

About this clone itself: This sample includes further DNA sequences coding for the same CDR3. The rearrangement joins TRBV19 to TRBJ2-7, with a possible D match to TRBD2 (5 bases). Germline loops: CDR1 LNHDA, CDR2 SQIVND (reference sequence). Trimming removed 6 bases from V and 0 bases from J, with 9 bases in between. CDR3 length equals 13 residues. Written as DNA, the CDR3 is TGTGCCAGTAGCGCGGGCGGCTCCTACGAGCAGTACTTC. Its translation: CASSAGGSYEQYF.

This rearrangement joins TRBV29-1 to TRBJ2-7, with D possibly matching TRBD1 (6 bases). Germline values: CDR1 SQVTM, CDR2 ANQGSEA. V lost 4 bases to trimming and J lost 2 bases, with 18 bases between them. The CDR3 spans 15 residues. The CDR3, as DNA: TGCAGCGTTGTTCCCGGGACACGGAATACCTACGAGCAGTACTTC. Translating gives CSVVPGTRNTYEQYF.

The chain is built from TRBV5-1 and TRBJ2-1, with 7 bases matching TRBD2. The CDR3 is 15 amino acids. The V and J ends lost 0 bases and 7 bases, in that order; junction bases with no gene match: 7. CDR1 and CDR2 (germline): SGHRS, YFSETQ. The CDR3 nucleotides read TGCGCCAGCAGCTTGGCCGCGGGAGTGGAAAATGAGCAGTTCTTC. Its protein product is CASSLAAGVENEQFF.

The V call is TRBV15, the J call TRBJ2-2; TRBD1 might be the D (5 bases). Germline assignment: CDR1 LNHNV and CDR2 YYDKDF (reference sequence). This CDR3 has 14 residues. V lost 0 bases and J lost 3, with 5 bases in between. The CDR3 DNA reads as TGTGCCACCAGCAGAGAGGGGCACACCGGGGAGCTGTTTTTT. Protein sequence: CATSREGHTGELFF. Together with reference TRBV15 and TRBJ2-2, the CDR3 gives the full variable domain: DAMVIQNPRYQVTQFGKPVTLSCSQTLNHNVMYWYQQKSSQAPKLLFHYYDKDFNNEADTPDNFQSRRPNTSFCFLDIRSPGLGDTAMYLCATSREGHTGELFFGEGSRLTVL.

V gene TRBV6-5 combines with J gene TRBJ2-1; 13 positions agree with TRBD2. Germline CDR1 reads MNHEY; CDR2 reads SVGAGI. The trim removed 8 bases at V and 5 bases at J, leaving 0 bases unmatched. The CDR3 runs 13 residues. The CDR3 is CASGTSGNNEQFF. In nucleotides, the CDR3 is TGTGCCAGCGGGACTAGCGGGAACAATGAGCAGTTCTTC.

The chain uses TRBV19 and TRBJ2-2; TRBD2 agrees at 7 bases. Germline lookup yields CDR1 LNHDA and CDR2 SQIVND (reference sequence). The CDR3 covers 17 residues. V shed 3 bases and J 2 bases; nucleotides not matched to a gene: 9. CDR3 nucleotide sequence: TGTGCCAGTAGTATTCGAAGGAGCGGGGTCAACACCGGGGAGCTGTTTTTT. Encoded protein: CASSIRRSGVNTGELFF. Full variable domain (missing parts from reference TRBV19 and TRBJ2-2): DGGITQSPKYLFRKEGQNVTLSCEQNLNHDAMYWYRQDPGQGLRLIYYSQIVNDFQKGDIAEGYSVSREKKESFPLTVTSAQKNPTAFYLCASSIRRSGVNTGELFFGEGSRLTVL.

The V and J genes are TRBV10-2 and TRBJ2-3; 9 bases line up with TRBD2. The CDR3 is 14 amino acids. V shed 6 bases and J 6 bases; nucleotides not matched to a gene: 7. CDR1 is WSHSY, CDR2 SAAADI, per germline. The chain's CDR3 is CASRASGVRDTQYF. In DNA, the CDR3 is TGCGCCAGCAGGGCTAGCGGGGTACGGGATACGCAGTATTTT.